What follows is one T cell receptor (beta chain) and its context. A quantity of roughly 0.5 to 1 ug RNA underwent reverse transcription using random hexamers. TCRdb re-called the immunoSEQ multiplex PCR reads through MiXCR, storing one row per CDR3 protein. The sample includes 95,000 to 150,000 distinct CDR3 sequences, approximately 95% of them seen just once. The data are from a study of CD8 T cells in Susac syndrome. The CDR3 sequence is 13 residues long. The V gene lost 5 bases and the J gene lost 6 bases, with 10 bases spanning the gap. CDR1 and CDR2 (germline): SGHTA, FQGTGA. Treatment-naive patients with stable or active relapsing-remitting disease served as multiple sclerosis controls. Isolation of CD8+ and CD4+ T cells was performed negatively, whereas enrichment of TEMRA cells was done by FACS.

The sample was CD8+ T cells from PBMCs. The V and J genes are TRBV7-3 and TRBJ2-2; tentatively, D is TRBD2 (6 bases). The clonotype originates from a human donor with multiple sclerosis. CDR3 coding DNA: TGTGCCAGCAGCACTAGCCCCGCCGGGGAGCTGTTTTTT. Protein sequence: CASSTSPAGELFF.